The 29 T cell receptor beta chains below all came from one sample that was sequenced in a study of blood T cell repertoires in COVID-19. The protocol was immunoSEQ multiplex PCR, while the TCRdb copy is restricted to in-frame clones and leaves out a portion. The data hold about 230,000 clones, with 80% to 85% observed a single time. Sequenced material: peripheral blood. The receptor source for this set is a man between 35 and 55 years old with acute or convalescent COVID-19.

The chain couples TRBV4-1 to TRBJ1-5, with D perhaps TRBD1 (5 bases). Germline V gene lookup returns CDR1 MGHRA and CDR2 YSYEKL. V lost 0 bases and J 1 base, leaving 13 bases between the germline ends. The CDR3 contains 17 residues. CDR3 nucleotides: TGCGCCAGCAGCCAAGATGGGGGAGGGAGAAGCAATCAGCCCCAGCATTTT. Its translation is CASSQDGGGRSNQPQHF.

CDR3 loop: CATSATGSYNEQFF. For the CDR3, the DNA is TGTGCCACCAGTGCCACGGGTTCCTACAATGAGCAGTTCTTC. The chain couples TRBV24-1 to TRBJ2-1; D gene unclear. CDR3 length equals 14 residues. Germline V gene data show CDR1 as KGHDR and CDR2 as SFDVKD. V dropped 5 bases and J dropped 1 base, with 8 bases sitting between them.

In this sample, this clone turned up a few times. The chain couples TRBV7-2 to TRBJ1-4; D is unresolved. Trimming took 5 bases from V and 0 from J, leaving 13 bases between them. CDR3 length equals 16 residues. Germline V gene lookup returns CDR1 SGHTA and CDR2 FQGNSA. This chain's CDR3 is CASSRGVPATNEKLFF. CDR3 sequence (DNA): TGTGCCAGCAGCCGCGGGGTCCCTGCAACTAATGAAAAACTGTTTTTT.

The chain combines TRBV18 with TRBJ2-1; 9 bases match TRBD1. V was pared by 6 bases and J by 7 bases, with 10 bases of the junction left unmatched. This CDR3 has 15 amino acids. CDR1 and CDR2 (germline): KGHSH, LQKENI. CDR3 region: CASSRDRAPLNEQFF. The CDR3 DNA follows: TGTGCCAGCTCGCGGGACAGGGCTCCCCTTAATGAGCAGTTCTTC.

The CDR3 spells CASSPGTSGSTDTQYF. The CDR3 DNA is TGTGCCAGCAGCCCCGGGACTAGCGGGAGCACAGATACGCAGTATTTT. The chain uses TRBV11-3 and TRBJ2-3; 12 bases are a match to TRBD2. This CDR3 is built from 16 residues. Germline assignment: CDR1 SGHNT and CDR2 YENEEA. The V segment lost 5 bases and the J segment 0 bases; nucleotides outside the gene matches: 3. The full variable domain, with the rest looked up from reference TRBV11-3 and TRBJ2-3, is EAGVVQSPRYKIIEKKQPVAFWCNPISGHNTLYWYLQNLGQGPELLIRYENEEAVDDSQLPKDRFSAERLKGVDSTLKIQPAELGDSAVYLCASSPGTSGSTDTQYFGPGTRLTVL.

This rearrangement joins TRBV5-1 to TRBJ2-7, with 7 bases that match TRBD1. Germline CDR1 SGHRS, CDR2 YFSETQ. The V gene end was trimmed by 0 bases and the J gene end by 0 bases; junction bases not matched to a gene: 9. The CDR3 is made up of 17 amino acids. This CDR3 reads CASSLAATGISSYEQYF. CDR3 in DNA: TGCGCCAGCAGCTTGGCCGCGACAGGGATTAGCTCCTACGAGCAGTACTTC.

This clone was found once. This rearrangement joins TRBV2 to TRBJ1-5; 7 positions match TRBD1. The CDR3 has 14 residues. J gave up 3 bases and V 7 bases, and 6 bases lay outside the gene matches. Germline values: CDR1 SNHLY, CDR2 FYNNEI. In nucleotides, the CDR3 is TGTGCCAGCATACGAGGGGGCCACAATCAGCCCCAGCATTTT. Its translation is CASIRGGHNQPQHF.

The chain employs TRBV4-2 and TRBJ2-2; TRBD2 aligns across 7 bases. V shed 0 bases, J shed 3 bases, and the junction held 4 bases outside the gene matches. The CDR3 is made up of 16 amino acids. The germline CDR1 and CDR2 sequences are LGHNA and YNFKEQ. The CDR3 bases are TGTGCCAGCAGCCAAGATAGGGGAGGGGACACCGGGGAGCTGTTTTTT. As protein: CASSQDRGGDTGELFF.

The V and J genes are TRBV4-2 and TRBJ2-6; D gene uncertain. Deletions cut 8 bases from V and 4 bases from J, with 21 bases between. CDR3 length: 17 amino acids. Germline V gene sequence: CDR1 LGHNA, CDR2 YNFKEQ. CDR3: CASAPTPAHTGANVLTF. The CDR3 nucleotides read TGTGCCAGCGCCCCCACCCCCGCGCATACCGGGGCCAACGTCCTGACTTTC.

The chain joins TRBV27 to TRBJ2-7; 13 bases are a match to TRBD2. Germline V gene lookup returns CDR1 MNHEY and CDR2 SMNVEV (reference sequence). Unmatched junction bases numbered 5, after V lost 0 bases and J lost 3 bases. This CDR3 is 17 amino acids long. The DNA of the CDR3 is TGTGCCAGCAGTTTATCGCCAGGACTAGCGGGAGTCTACGAGCAGTACTTC. Protein: CASSLSPGLAGVYEQYF.

The CDR3 DNA reads as TGTGCCAGCAGCGCCGGGACAGGGGGCACAGATACGCAGTATTTT. Translating it yields CASSAGTGGTDTQYF. J is TRBJ2-3 and V is TRBV7-9, with TRBD1 matching 10 bases. V was clipped by 5 bases and J by 1 base; unmatched bases: 3. There are 15 residues in the CDR3. Germline values: CDR1 SEHNR, CDR2 FQNEAQ (reference sequence).

The chain has TRBV4-2 and TRBJ1-2; no clear D. Germline values: CDR1 LGHNA, CDR2 YNFKEQ. This CDR3 has 15 residues. Trimming shortened V by 0 bases and J by 6 bases, and 14 bases separated the two germline ends. The CDR3 DNA reads TGTGCCAGCAGCCAAGAGCGGTCAAGCGGGAATGGCTACACCTTC. Amino acid sequence: CASSQERSSGNGYTF.

The J gene is TRBJ2-1, the V gene TRBV27, with TRBD2 identical over 10 bases. The germline V gene encodes CDR1 MNHEY and CDR2 SMNVEV (reference sequence). This CDR3 is 13 amino acids long. The V gene end was trimmed by 4 bases and the J gene end by 12 bases; junction bases not matched to a gene: 6. The CDR3 region is CASSSSTSGWQFF. The CDR3 DNA is TGTGCCAGCAGTTCATCGACTAGCGGGTGGCAGTTCTTC.

In DNA, the CDR3 is TGTGCCAGCAGCTTAGGTTTGGGGCCTAATGAAAAACTGTTTTTT. Its translation is CASSLGLGPNEKLFF. The chain links TRBV7-6 to TRBJ1-4, with TRBD1 as a possible D gene (5 bases). The V gene lost 1 base and the J gene lost 3 bases, with 9 bases spanning the gap. The CDR3 totals 15 residues. Per germline, CDR1 SGHVS and CDR2 FNYEAQ.

The chain has TRBV6-5 and TRBJ1-2; a possible D gene is TRBD1 (6 bases). The CDR3 length is 14 residues. V gave up 1 base and J gave up 7 bases, with 13 bases separating them. Germline V gene sequence: CDR1 MNHEY, CDR2 SVGAGI. The DNA of the CDR3 is TGTGCCAGCAGTTACTTTGGGGGCGCGGGTGGCTACACCTTC. Protein sequence: CASSYFGGAGGYTF.

Only one count was recorded for this clone. The rearrangement joins TRBV25-1 to TRBJ1-5, with D unresolved. Trimming took 2 bases from V and 6 from J, leaving 5 bases between them. The CDR3 contains 12 residues. The germline V gene has CDR1 MGHDK and CDR2 SYGVNS. This CDR3 is CASSERGQPQHF. CDR3 coding DNA: TGTGCCAGCAGTGAACGAGGTCAGCCCCAGCATTTT.

The rearrangement joins TRBV9 to TRBJ2-3, with 7 nucleotides matching TRBD2. The germline gives CDR1 SGDLS, CDR2 YYNGEE. This CDR3 comprises 15 residues. With V trimmed by 4 bases and J by 1 base, 6 bases remained unmatched. The CDR3 loop reads CASSPLLARTDTQYF. Here the CDR3 DNA reads TGTGCCAGCAGCCCTTTACTAGCGCGCACAGATACGCAGTATTTT.

The chain has TRBV5-1 and TRBJ2-2; TRBD2 agrees at 9 bases. CDR1 and CDR2 (germline): SGHRS, YFSETQ. Trimming removed 5 bases from V and 4 bases from J; junction bases left unmatched: 9. The CDR3 totals 16 residues. CDR3 sequence reads: CASSGALAGPTGELFF. The CDR3 nucleotides read TGCGCCAGCAGTGGCGCACTAGCGGGCCCCACCGGGGAGCTGTTTTTT.

This clone showed up just once. The chain uses TRBV6-4 and TRBJ1-2, with TRBD1 identical over 7 bases. The trim removed 6 bases at V and 7 bases at J, leaving 11 bases unmatched. CDR3 size: 14 residues. Germline loops: CDR1 MRHNA, CDR2 SNTAGT. The CDR3 nucleotides read TGTGCCAGCAGAGAGACAGGGTTTTTGGGTGGCTACACCTTC. Encoded protein: CASRETGFLGGYTF.

The V and J genes are TRBV3-1 (or the pseudogene TRBV3-2) and TRBJ1-4; 9 bases agree with TRBD1. V lost 6 bases to trimming and J lost 6 bases; unmatched junction nucleotides: 2. This CDR3 region has 13 residues. Germline V lookup: CDR1 LGHDT, CDR2 YNNKEL (reference sequence). CDR3 region: CASRQGAHEKLFF. The CDR3 DNA follows: TGTGCCAGCAGACAGGGGGCGCATGAAAAACTGTTTTTT.

The chain links TRBV6-5 to TRBJ1-3; TRBD1 matches 8 bases. This CDR3 is 15 amino acids long. The V gene end was trimmed by 6 bases and the J gene end by 0 bases; junction bases not matched to a gene: 4. Germline V gene lookup returns CDR1 MNHEY and CDR2 SVGAGI. CDR3 protein: CASSNTGGSGNTIYF. The CDR3 nucleotides read TGTGCCAGCAGCAACACAGGGGGCTCTGGAAACACCATATATTTT.

On this clone: Distinct nucleotide sequences in the sample also encode this CDR3. The rearrangement links TRBV5-1 to TRBJ1-2; D gene unclear. V was cut by 0 bases and J by 4 bases, with 7 bases left in between. In germline, CDR1 is SGHRS, CDR2 YFSETQ. CDR3 length equals 13 residues. Here the CDR3 DNA reads TGCGCCAGCAGCTTGGACGGCGGCTATGGCTACACCTTC. Translation gives CASSLDGGYGYTF.

The rearrangement uses TRBV11-2 and TRBJ2-7, with 8 positions matching TRBD1. The CDR3 runs to 17 residues. Per germline, CDR1 SGHAT and CDR2 FQNNGV. J lost 2 bases, V lost 0 bases, and 9 bases had no gene match. CDR3 bases: TGTGCCAGCAGCTTAGAAAGACTCCGGGACAGGCCCTACGAGCAGTACTTC. It is translated as CASSLERLRDRPYEQYF.

V and J are TRBV12-5 and TRBJ1-2, with 8 bases aligning to TRBD1. Looked up from germline, CDR1 is LGHNT and CDR2 is FRNRAP. Trimming took 6 bases from V and 4 from J; bases not matched to a gene: 10. The CDR3 spans 15 residues. The CDR3 reads CASGDWDRHSYGYTF. The CDR3 bases are TGTGCTAGTGGGGACTGGGACAGGCACTCCTATGGCTACACCTTC.

The chain's CDR3 is CASSGTSGRTKNIQYF. CDR3 nucleotide sequence: TGCGCCAGCAGTGGGACTAGCGGGAGGACCAAAAACATTCAGTACTTC. J is TRBJ2-4 and V is TRBV10-1; 14 bases are shared with TRBD2. In germline, CDR1 is WNHNN, CDR2 SYGVQD (reference sequence). The CDR3 length is 16 residues. Germline trimming cut 4 bases from V and 2 bases from J; bases unmatched to any gene: 1.

J is TRBJ1-5 and V is TRBV27, with D tentatively TRBD1 (5 bases). Germline V gives CDR1 MNHEY, CDR2 SMNVEV (reference sequence). The V end was cut by 5 bases, the J end by 4 bases, with 9 bases between. There are 13 residues in the CDR3. CDR3 sequence reads: CASSHQGNQPQHF. The CDR3 DNA reads TGTGCCAGCAGTCACCAGGGAAATCAGCCCCAGCATTTT.

The J gene is TRBJ1-5, the V gene TRBV3-1 (or the pseudogene TRBV3-2); 8 bases match TRBD1. The CDR3 length is 14 residues. Germline V gives CDR1 LGHDT, CDR2 YNNKEL (reference sequence). With V trimmed by 3 bases and J by 11 bases, 9 bases remained unmatched. The CDR3 is CASSHGDRSWAQHF. The CDR3 DNA follows: TGTGCCAGCAGCCACGGGGACAGGTCATGGGCCCAGCATTTT.

The chain combines TRBV3-1 (or the pseudogene TRBV3-2) with TRBJ1-2, with TRBD1 matching 7 bases. The junction had 5 bases not matched to a gene; V was cut back by 1 base and J by 0 bases. There are 16 residues in the CDR3. Germline V gene sequence: CDR1 LGHDT, CDR2 YNNKEL (reference sequence). This chain's CDR3 is CASSQGDSATNYGYTF. The CDR3, as DNA: TGTGCCAGCAGCCAAGGGGACAGTGCTACTAACTATGGCTACACCTTC.

This chain links TRBV29-1 with TRBJ2-5, with D perhaps matching TRBD1 (5 bases). Germline values: CDR1 SQVTM, CDR2 ANQGSEA. This CDR3 is 14 amino acids long. The V gene lost 3 bases and the J gene lost 2 bases, with 13 bases spanning the gap. CDR3 in amino acids: CSVEGWTNQETQYF. The CDR3 nucleotides are TGCAGCGTTGAGGGATGGACAAATCAAGAGACCCAGTACTTC. The complete variable domain, with remaining parts taken from reference TRBV29-1 and TRBJ2-5, reads SAVISQKPSRDICQRGTSLTIQCQVDSQVTMMFWYRQQPGQSLTLIATANQGSEATYESGFVIDKFPISRPNLTFSTLTVSNMSPEDSSIYLCSVEGWTNQETQYFGPGTRLLVL.